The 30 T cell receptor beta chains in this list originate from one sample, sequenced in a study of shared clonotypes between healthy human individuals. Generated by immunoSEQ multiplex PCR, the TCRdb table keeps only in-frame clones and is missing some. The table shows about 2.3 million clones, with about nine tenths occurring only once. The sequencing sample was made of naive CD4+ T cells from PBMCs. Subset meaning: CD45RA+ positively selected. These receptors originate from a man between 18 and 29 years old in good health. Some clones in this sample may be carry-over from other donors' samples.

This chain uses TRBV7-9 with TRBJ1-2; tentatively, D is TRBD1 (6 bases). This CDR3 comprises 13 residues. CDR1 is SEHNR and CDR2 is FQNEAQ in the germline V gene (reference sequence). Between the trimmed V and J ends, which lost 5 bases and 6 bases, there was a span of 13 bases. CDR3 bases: TGTGCCAGCAGCCCAGGGGAGGGGAATGGCTACACCTTC. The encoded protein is CASSPGEGNGYTF.

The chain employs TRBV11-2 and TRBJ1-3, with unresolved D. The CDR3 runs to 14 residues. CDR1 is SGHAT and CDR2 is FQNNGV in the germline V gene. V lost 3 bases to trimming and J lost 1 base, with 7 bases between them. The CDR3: CASSFLSSGNTIYF. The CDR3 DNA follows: TGTGCCAGCAGCTTTCTGTCATCTGGAAACACCATATATTTT.

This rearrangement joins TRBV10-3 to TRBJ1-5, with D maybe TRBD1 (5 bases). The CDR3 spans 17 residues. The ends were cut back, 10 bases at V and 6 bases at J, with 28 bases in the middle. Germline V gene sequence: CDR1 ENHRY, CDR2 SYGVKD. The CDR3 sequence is CATKEGPRHQSGQPQHF. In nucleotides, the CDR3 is TGTGCCACTAAGGAGGGACCGAGGCACCAAAGTGGTCAGCCCCAGCATTTT.

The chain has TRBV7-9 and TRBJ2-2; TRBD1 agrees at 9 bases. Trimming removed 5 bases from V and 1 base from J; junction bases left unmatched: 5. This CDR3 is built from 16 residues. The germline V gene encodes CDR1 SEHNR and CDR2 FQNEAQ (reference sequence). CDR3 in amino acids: CASSPNRGRNTGELFF. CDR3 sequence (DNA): TGTGCCAGCAGCCCAAACAGGGGGCGGAACACCGGGGAGCTGTTTTTT.

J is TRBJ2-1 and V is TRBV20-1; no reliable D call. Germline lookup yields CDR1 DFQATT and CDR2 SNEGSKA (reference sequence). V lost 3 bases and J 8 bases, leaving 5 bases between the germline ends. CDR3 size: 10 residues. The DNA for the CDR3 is TGCAGTGCTAGCCCCCATGAGCAGTTCTTC. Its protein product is CSASPHEQFF.

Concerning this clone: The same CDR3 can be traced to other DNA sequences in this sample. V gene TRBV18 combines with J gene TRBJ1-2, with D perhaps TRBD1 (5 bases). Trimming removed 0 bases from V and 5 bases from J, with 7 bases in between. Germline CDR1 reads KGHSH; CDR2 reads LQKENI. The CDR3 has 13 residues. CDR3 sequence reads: CASSPPEGYGYTF. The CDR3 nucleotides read TGTGCCAGCTCACCACCTGAGGGGTATGGCTACACCTTC.

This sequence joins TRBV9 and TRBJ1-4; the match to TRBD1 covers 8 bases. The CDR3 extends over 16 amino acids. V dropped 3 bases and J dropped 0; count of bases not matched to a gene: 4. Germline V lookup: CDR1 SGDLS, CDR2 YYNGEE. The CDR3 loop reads CASSGRGQATNEKLFF. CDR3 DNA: TGTGCCAGCAGCGGCAGGGGGCAGGCAACTAATGAAAAACTGTTTTTT. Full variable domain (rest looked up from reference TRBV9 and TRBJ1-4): DSGVTQTPKHLITATGQRVTLRCSPRSGDLSVYWYQQSLDQGLQFLIQYYNGEERAKGNILERFSAQQFPDLHSELNLSSLELGDSALYFCASSGRGQATNEKLFFGSGTQLSVL.

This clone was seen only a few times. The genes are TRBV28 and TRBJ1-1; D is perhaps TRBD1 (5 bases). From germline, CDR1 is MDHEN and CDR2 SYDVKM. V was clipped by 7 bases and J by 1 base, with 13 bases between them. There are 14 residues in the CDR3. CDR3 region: CASTLIRENTEAFF. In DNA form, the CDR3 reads TGTGCCAGCACTCTAATCAGGGAGAACACTGAAGCTTTCTTT.

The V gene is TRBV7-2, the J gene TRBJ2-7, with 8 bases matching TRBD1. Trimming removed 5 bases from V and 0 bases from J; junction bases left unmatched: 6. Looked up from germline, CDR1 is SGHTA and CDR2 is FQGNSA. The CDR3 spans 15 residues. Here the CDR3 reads CASSRRTGSSYEQYF. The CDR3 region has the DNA TGTGCCAGCAGCCGGAGGACAGGGAGCTCCTACGAGCAGTACTTC. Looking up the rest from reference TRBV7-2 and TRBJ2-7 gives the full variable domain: GAGVSQSPSNKVTEKGKDVELRCDPISGHTALYWYRQSLGQGLEFLIYFQGNSAPDKSGLPSDRFSAERTGGSVSTLTIQRTQQEDSAVYLCASSRRTGSSYEQYFGPGTRLTVT.

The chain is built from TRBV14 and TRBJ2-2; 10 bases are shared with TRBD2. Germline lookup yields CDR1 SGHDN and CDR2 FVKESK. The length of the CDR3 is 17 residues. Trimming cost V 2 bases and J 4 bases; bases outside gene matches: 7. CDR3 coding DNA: TGTGCCAGCAGCCAACGAACTAGCGGGACGGGCACCGGGGAGCTGTTTTTT. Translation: CASSQRTSGTGTGELFF.

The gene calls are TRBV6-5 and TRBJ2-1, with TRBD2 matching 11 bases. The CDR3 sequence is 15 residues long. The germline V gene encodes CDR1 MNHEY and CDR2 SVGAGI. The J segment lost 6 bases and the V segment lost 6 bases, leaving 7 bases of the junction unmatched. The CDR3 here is CASSSPGLAANEQFF. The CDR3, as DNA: TGTGCCAGCAGCTCGCCGGGACTAGCGGCCAATGAGCAGTTCTTC.

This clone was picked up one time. CDR3 nucleotide sequence: TGTGCCAGCAGCTTAAATTCGCCGACCACCTTCACAGATACGCAGTATTTT. Its translation: CASSLNSPTTFTDTQYF. V gene TRBV7-2 combines with J gene TRBJ2-3, with no clear D. Germline values: CDR1 SGHTA, CDR2 FQGNSA. The V and J ends lost 2 bases and 2 bases respectively, with 17 bases between them. CDR3 length: 17 amino acids.

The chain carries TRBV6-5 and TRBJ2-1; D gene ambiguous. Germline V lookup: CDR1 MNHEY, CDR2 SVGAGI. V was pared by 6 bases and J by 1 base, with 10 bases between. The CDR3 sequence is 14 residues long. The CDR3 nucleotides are TGTGCCAGCAGAATGGCAGAGTCCTACAATGAGCAGTTCTTC. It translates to CASRMAESYNEQFF.

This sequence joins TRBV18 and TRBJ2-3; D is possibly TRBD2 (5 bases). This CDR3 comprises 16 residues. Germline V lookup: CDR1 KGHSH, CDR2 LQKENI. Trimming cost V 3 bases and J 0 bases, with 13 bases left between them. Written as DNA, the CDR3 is TGTGCCAGCTCACCCCGGGAAACCACTAGCACAGATACGCAGTATTTT. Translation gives CASSPRETTSTDTQYF.

CDR3 residues: CASSLGTGAYTGELFF. The CDR3 DNA is TGTGCCAGCAGCTTAGGGACAGGCGCGTACACCGGGGAGCTGTTTTTT. The chain has TRBV5-5 and TRBJ2-2; 8 positions match TRBD1. CDR1 is SGHKS and CDR2 is YYEKEE in the germline V gene (reference sequence). CDR3 length equals 16 residues. V lost 2 bases and J lost 3; bases outside the gene matches: 6.

The CDR3 is CASSSVGHSNTEAFF. For the CDR3, the DNA is TGCGCCAGCAGCTCCGTGGGACATTCGAACACTGAAGCTTTCTTT. The rearrangement joins TRBV5-1 to TRBJ1-1, with a possible D match to TRBD1 (6 bases). This CDR3 contains 15 residues. The germline V gene encodes CDR1 SGHRS and CDR2 YFSETQ. V shed 3 bases and J shed 1 base, with 13 bases lying between them.

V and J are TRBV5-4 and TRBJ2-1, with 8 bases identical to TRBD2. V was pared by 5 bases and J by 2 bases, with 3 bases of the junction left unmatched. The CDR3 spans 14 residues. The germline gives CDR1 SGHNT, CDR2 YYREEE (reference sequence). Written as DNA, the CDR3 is TGTGCCAGCAGTCTAGCGGGCCCCTACAATGAGCAGTTCTTC. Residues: CASSLAGPYNEQFF.

The CDR3: CASSATGGLGNEQFF. The CDR3 nucleotides read TGTGCCAGCAGCGCGACAGGGGGCCTTGGCAATGAGCAGTTCTTC. The genes are TRBV7-3 and TRBJ2-1, with 10 bases identical to TRBD1. Germline V gives CDR1 SGHTA, CDR2 FQGTGA. The V and J ends lost 5 bases and 6 bases, in that order; junction bases with no gene match: 7. The CDR3 is made up of 15 amino acids. Together with reference TRBV7-3 and TRBJ2-1, the CDR3 gives the full variable domain: GAGVSQTPSNKVTEKGKYVELRCDPISGHTALYWYRQSLGQGPEFLIYFQGTGAADDSGLPNDRFFAVRPEGSVSTLKIQRTERGDSAVYLCASSATGGLGNEQFFGPGTRLTVL.

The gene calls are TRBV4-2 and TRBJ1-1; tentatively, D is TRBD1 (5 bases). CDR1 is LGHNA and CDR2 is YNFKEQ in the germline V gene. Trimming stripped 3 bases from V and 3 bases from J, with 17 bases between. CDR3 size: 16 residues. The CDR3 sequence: CASSQTLGAGYTEAFF. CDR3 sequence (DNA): TGTGCCAGCAGCCAGACCCTCGGGGCCGGGTACACTGAAGCTTTCTTT.

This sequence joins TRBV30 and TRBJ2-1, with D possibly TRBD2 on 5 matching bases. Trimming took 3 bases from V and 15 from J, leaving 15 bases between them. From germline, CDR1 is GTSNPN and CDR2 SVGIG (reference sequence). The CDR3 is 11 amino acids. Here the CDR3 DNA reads TGTGCCTGGAGCCGAAGAGGGTTTCCGTTCTTC. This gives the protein CAWSRRGFPFF. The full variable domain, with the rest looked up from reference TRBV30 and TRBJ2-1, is SQTIHQWPATLVQPVGSPLSLECTVEGTSNPNLYWYRQAAGRGLQLLFYSVGIGQISSEVPQNLSASRPQDRQFILSSKKLLLSDSGFYLCAWSRRGFPFFGPGTRLTVL.

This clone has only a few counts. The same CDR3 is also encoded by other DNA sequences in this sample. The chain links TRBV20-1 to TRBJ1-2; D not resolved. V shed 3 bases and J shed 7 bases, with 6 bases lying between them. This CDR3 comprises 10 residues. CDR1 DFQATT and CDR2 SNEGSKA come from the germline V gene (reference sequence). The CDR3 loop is CSARSSGYTF. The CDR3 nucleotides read TGCAGTGCTAGGTCGAGTGGCTACACCTTC.

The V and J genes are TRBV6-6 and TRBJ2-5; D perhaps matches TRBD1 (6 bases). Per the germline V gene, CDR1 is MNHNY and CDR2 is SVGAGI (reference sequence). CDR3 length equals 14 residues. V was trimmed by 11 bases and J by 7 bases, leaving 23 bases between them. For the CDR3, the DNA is TGTGCCGCAGGGGCAGGGAGTACCGAGAGGACCCAGTACTTC. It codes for CAAGAGSTERTQYF.

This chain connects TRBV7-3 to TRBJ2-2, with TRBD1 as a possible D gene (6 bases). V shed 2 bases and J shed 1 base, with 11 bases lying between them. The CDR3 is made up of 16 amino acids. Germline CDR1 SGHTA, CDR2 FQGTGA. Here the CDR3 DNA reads TGTGCCAGCAGCTTACAAGGGACACAGAACACCGGGGAGCTGTTTTTT. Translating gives CASSLQGTQNTGELFF.

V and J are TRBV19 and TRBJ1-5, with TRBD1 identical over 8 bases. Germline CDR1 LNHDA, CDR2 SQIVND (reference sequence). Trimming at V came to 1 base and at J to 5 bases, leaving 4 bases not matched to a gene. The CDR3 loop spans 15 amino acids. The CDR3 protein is CASSIGDRGHQPQHF. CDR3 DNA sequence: TGTGCCAGTAGTATAGGAGACAGGGGCCATCAGCCCCAGCATTTT.

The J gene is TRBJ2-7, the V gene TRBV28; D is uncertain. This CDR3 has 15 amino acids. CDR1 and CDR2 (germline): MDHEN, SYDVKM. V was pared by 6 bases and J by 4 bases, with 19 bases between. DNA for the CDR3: TGTGCCAGCAGCCTCGTAAGGGTCCCCGGGTACGAGCAGTACTTC. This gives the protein CASSLVRVPGYEQYF.

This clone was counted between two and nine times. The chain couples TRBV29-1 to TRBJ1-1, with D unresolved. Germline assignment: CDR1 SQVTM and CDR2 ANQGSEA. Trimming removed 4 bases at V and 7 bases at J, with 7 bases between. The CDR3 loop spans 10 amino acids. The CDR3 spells CSVVGFEAFF. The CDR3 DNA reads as TGCAGCGTTGTGGGGTTTGAAGCTTTCTTT.

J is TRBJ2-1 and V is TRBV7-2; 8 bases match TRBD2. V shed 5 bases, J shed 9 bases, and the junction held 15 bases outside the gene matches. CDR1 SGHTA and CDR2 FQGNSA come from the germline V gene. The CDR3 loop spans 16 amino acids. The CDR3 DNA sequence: TGTGCCAGCAGCCCCTTCGGGACTAGACCGGGGGGTGAGCAGTTCTTC. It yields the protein CASSPFGTRPGGEQFF.

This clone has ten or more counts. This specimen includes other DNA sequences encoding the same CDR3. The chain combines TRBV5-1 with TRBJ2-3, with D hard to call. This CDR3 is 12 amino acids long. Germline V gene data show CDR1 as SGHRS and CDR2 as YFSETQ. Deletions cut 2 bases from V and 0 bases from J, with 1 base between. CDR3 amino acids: CASSFSTDTQYF. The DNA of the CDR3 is TGCGCCAGCAGCTTTAGCACAGATACGCAGTATTTT.

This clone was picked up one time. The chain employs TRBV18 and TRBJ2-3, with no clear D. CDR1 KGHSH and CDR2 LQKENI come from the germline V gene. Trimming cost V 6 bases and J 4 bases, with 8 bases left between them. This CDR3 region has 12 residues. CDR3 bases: TGTGCCAGCTCTAGAATTCCAGATACGCAGTATTTT. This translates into CASSRIPDTQYF.

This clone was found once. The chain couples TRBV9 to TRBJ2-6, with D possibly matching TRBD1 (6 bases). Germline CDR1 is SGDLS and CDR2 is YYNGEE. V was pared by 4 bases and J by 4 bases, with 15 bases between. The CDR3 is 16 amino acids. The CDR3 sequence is CASSPRGDAGANVLTF. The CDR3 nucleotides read TGTGCCAGCAGCCCCAGGGGAGACGCCGGGGCCAACGTCCTGACTTTC.